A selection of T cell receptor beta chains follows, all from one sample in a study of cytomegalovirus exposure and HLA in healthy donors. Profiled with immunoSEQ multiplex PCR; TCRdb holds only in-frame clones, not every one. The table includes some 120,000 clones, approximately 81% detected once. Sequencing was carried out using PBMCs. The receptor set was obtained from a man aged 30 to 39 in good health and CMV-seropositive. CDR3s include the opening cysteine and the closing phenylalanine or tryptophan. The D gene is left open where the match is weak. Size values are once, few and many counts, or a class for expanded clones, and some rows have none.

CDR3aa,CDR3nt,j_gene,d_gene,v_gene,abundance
CASSLEGKREQYF,TGTGCCAGCAGCTTGGAGGGGAAACGCGAGCAGTACTTC,TRBJ2-7,.,TRBV5-6,.
CASRGQGGRNTGELFF,TGTGCCAGCAGAGGACAGGGGGGACGAAACACCGGGGAGCTGTTTTTT,TRBJ2-2,TRBD1,TRBV4-2,.
CASRAGQGLPLHF,TGTGCCAGCAGGGCGGGACAGGGCTTACCCCTCCACTTT,TRBJ1-6,TRBD1,TRBV5-8,few
CACRSTPVHYNEQFF,TGTGCCTGTCGCAGTACCCCCGTCCACTACAATGAGCAGTTCTTC,TRBJ2-1,.,TRBV30,.
CASSDKRGTIDTQYF,TGCGCCAGCAGTGACAAGCGGGGGACAATAGATACGCAGTATTTT,TRBJ2-3,TRBD2,TRBV10-1,once
CSSSSRDMINSPLHF,TGTTCCAGCAGCTCCCGGGACATGATTAATTCACCCCTCCACTTT,TRBJ1-6,.,TRBV7-9,.
CASSPGGSPLHF,TGTGCCAGCAGCCCAGGGGGTTCACCCCTCCACTTT,TRBJ1-6,TRBD1,TRBV27,once
CASSPVTGTGTDEQYF,TGTGCCAGCAGTCCGGTAACCGGGACAGGGACGGACGAGCAGTACTTC,TRBJ2-7,TRBD1,TRBV28,.
CSSSFLQTGGYGGETQYF,TGTTCCAGCAGCTTTCTTCAGACAGGGGGCTACGGAGGAGAGACCCAGTACTTC,TRBJ2-5,TRBD1,TRBV7-9,.
CAIRITGQGELFF,TGTGCCATCAGGATAACGGGACAAGGGGAGCTGTTTTTT,TRBJ2-2,.,TRBV10-3,.
CASSEAHTGGGYTF,TGTGCCAGCAGCGAAGCTCATACCGGGGGGGGCTACACCTTC,TRBJ1-2,.,TRBV6-5,.
CASSLSTVTGNTIYF,TGTGCCAGCAGCTTATCGACAGTTACTGGAAACACCATATATTTT,TRBJ1-3,.,TRBV7-2,.
CASSLEAGRTDTQYF,TGTGCCAGCAGCTTAGAGGCGGGGCGCACAGATACGCAGTATTTT,TRBJ2-3,.,TRBV11-2,.
CASSPKLAHEQYF,TGTGCCAGCAGTCCAAAACTAGCGCACGAGCAGTACTTC,TRBJ2-7,TRBD2,TRBV27,.
CASSLGQGAEGGYTF,TGTGCCAGCAGCTTAGGACAGGGGGCCGAGGGCGGCTACACCTTC,TRBJ1-2,TRBD1,TRBV11-3,.
CASSRSGQEIYEQYF,TGTGCCAGCAGCCGAAGCGGACAGGAAATCTACGAGCAGTACTTC,TRBJ2-7,TRBD1,TRBV7-3,.
CASSYNEDSGYFGYTF,TGTGCCAGCAGTTACAATGAAGACAGTGGATATTTTGGCTACACCTTC,TRBJ1-2,.,TRBV6-5,.
CASSLGTGVYEQYF,TGTGCCAGCAGCTTAGGAACAGGGGTCTACGAGCAGTACTTC,TRBJ2-7,TRBD1,TRBV5-6,few
CASSSTGQGYTF,TGCGCCAGCAGCTCTACAGGTCAAGGCTACACCTTC,TRBJ1-2,.,TRBV5-1,.
CASSSGQGWPNSQYF,TGTGCCAGCAGCAGTGGACAGGGCTGGCCGAACAGTCAGTACTTC,TRBJ2-4,TRBD1,TRBV13,.
CASSWAGTPVYEQYF,TGCGCCAGCAGCTGGGCGGGGACCCCAGTTTACGAGCAGTACTTC,TRBJ2-7,.,TRBV5-1,.
CASSEYREQGGYAGELFF,TGTGCCAGCAGTGAATATAGGGAACAGGGAGGGTATGCCGGGGAGCTGTTTTTT,TRBJ2-2,.,TRBV25-1,.
CASSEGRRGTQYF,TGTGCCAGCAGTGAAGGGCGGAGGGGTACGCAGTATTTT,TRBJ2-3,.,TRBV2,.
CASRITLSSYEQYF,TGTGCCAGTAGGATCACCCTCAGCTCCTACGAGCAGTACTTC,TRBJ2-7,.,TRBV19,.
CASSPWGLAGTDTQYF,TGTGCCAGCAGCCCTTGGGGACTAGCGGGGACAGATACGCAGTATTTT,TRBJ2-3,TRBD2,TRBV7-2,.
CAISDPQGLTF,TGTGCCATCAGTGACCCCCAGGGCCTGACTTTC,TRBJ2-6,.,TRBV10-3,.
CASSQDFRGRNTEAFF,TGCGCCAGCAGCCAAGATTTTAGGGGTAGGAACACTGAAGCTTTCTTT,TRBJ1-1,.,TRBV4-3,.
CSVTGVSYEQYF,TGCAGCGTAACAGGGGTGAGCTACGAGCAGTACTTC,TRBJ2-7,TRBD1,TRBV29-1,.
CSALHHRANYGYTF,TGCAGCGCCCTACATCACCGGGCTAACTATGGCTACACCTTC,TRBJ1-2,.,TRBV29-1,.
CASSSRREGDTQYF,TGTGCCAGCAGTTCCCGGAGGGAGGGGGATACGCAGTATTTT,TRBJ2-3,TRBD2,TRBV28,.
CASSRLDRTFLNTEAFF,TGTGCCAGCAGCAGACTAGACCGGACATTCTTGAACACTGAAGCTTTCTTT,TRBJ1-1,.,TRBV5-6,.
CASSIGGQRYRRTEAFF,TGTGCCAGTAGTATAGGTGGACAGAGATATCGCCGCACTGAAGCTTTCTTT,TRBJ1-1,.,TRBV19,few
CASSLGVAGDYEQYF,TGCGCCAGCAGCCTCGGTGTAGCGGGTGACTACGAGCAGTACTTC,TRBJ2-7,TRBD2,TRBV5-1,.
CASSLFDGTGGREQYF,TGTGCCAGCAGCTTGTTTGACGGGACAGGGGGCAGGGAGCAGTACTTC,TRBJ2-7,TRBD1,TRBV5-6,.
CASRSTRGSEKLFF,TGTGCCAGCAGGTCGACCAGGGGTTCTGAAAAACTGTTTTTT,TRBJ1-4,.,TRBV27,.
CASSFTGSTYEQYF,TGCGCCAGCAGCTTTACAGGGTCCACCTACGAGCAGTACTTC,TRBJ2-7,.,TRBV5-1,once
CATSRAQAREQFF,TGTGCCACCAGCAGAGCGCAGGCCAGAGAGCAGTTCTTC,TRBJ2-1,.,TRBV15,.
CASSLARELTYEQYF,TGTGCCAGCAGCTTAGCGCGGGAACTCACCTACGAGCAGTACTTC,TRBJ2-7,.,TRBV7-2,.
CASSLGRSANEKLFF,TGTGCCAGCAGCTTAGGGAGATCTGCTAATGAAAAACTGTTTTTT,TRBJ1-4,.,TRBV7-2,few
CASSPLGGGYTF,TGTGCCAGCAGCCCCCTCGGGGGAGGCTACACCTTC,TRBJ1-2,.,TRBV9,.
CASSRVGGGSGNTIYF,TGTGCCAGCAGTCGAGTCGGGGGGGGCTCTGGAAACACCATATATTTT,TRBJ1-3,.,TRBV9,.
CASSLSFRNTEAFF,TGTGCCAGCAGTTTAAGTTTTAGGAACACTGAAGCTTTCTTT,TRBJ1-1,.,TRBV27,.
CASSQSRGSYNSPLHF,TGTGCCAGCAGCCAATCCAGGGGGTCATATAATTCACCCCTCCACTTT,TRBJ1-6,TRBD1,TRBV14,.
CSSSFPGLVETQYF,TGTTCCAGCAGCTTCCCGGGACTAGTCGAGACCCAGTACTTC,TRBJ2-5,TRBD2,TRBV7-9,.
CASSLGHRNTIYF,TGTGCCAGCAGCTTGGGACATCGAAACACCATATATTTT,TRBJ1-3,.,TRBV5-4,.
CASSSRTDETQYF,TGTGCCAGCAGCTCGAGGACAGACGAGACCCAGTACTTC,TRBJ2-5,.,TRBV9,.
CASSYHGDTMNTEAFF,TGTGCCAGCAGTTACCATGGGGACACCATGAACACTGAAGCTTTCTTT,TRBJ1-1,.,TRBV6-5,once
CASSDQGGSYNEQFF,TGTGCCAGCAGCGATCAGGGTGGCTCCTACAATGAGCAGTTCTTC,TRBJ2-1,.,TRBV6-1,.
CASSSGQGSYNEQFF,TGTGCCAGCAGCTCGGGACAGGGTTCCTACAATGAGCAGTTCTTC,TRBJ2-1,TRBD1,TRBV7-3,.
CASRHRREYEQYF,TGTGCCAGCAGACACAGGAGGGAATACGAGCAGTACTTC,TRBJ2-7,.,TRBV2,.
CASSLAAAYEQYF,TGTGCCAGCAGCTTAGCAGCCGCCTACGAGCAGTACTTC,TRBJ2-7,.,TRBV7-9,once
CSVEVGTVNTGELFF,TGCAGCGTTGAAGTCGGGACAGTGAACACCGGGGAGCTGTTTTTT,TRBJ2-2,TRBD1,TRBV29-1,.
CASSSFRGSNQPQHF,TGTGCCAGCAGTTCTTTCAGGGGCAGCAATCAGCCCCAGCATTTT,TRBJ1-5,.,TRBV28,few
CASSQTGKETQYF,TGTGCCAGCAGCCAGACAGGGAAAGAGACCCAGTACTTC,TRBJ2-5,TRBD1,TRBV7-9,few
CASSVDGPGETEAFF,TGTGCCAGCAGCGTGGATGGTCCAGGGGAGACTGAAGCTTTCTTT,TRBJ1-1,.,TRBV5-6,.